This TCR beta chain was captured in a study of beta chain features in type 1 diabetes. Worth noting for this clone: What it binds is unknown.

Investigators reverse transcribed all isolated RNA, so they sequenced expressed TCRB transcripts. Assay: immunoSEQ multiplex PCR; the TCRdb copy retains only in-frame clones and omits some. The sample has roughly 350,000 clones, 11% seen once. Germline V CDR1 and CDR2: SEHNR, FQNEAQ (reference sequence). V was shortened by 7 bases and J by 3 bases, with 15 bases between the two germline ends. The CDR3 covers 14 residues. Sorting based on CD45RO/CCR7/CD25/CD127/CD95/CD27 separated CD4+ naive, central memory, regulatory and stem cell-like memory cells. Overall study results and limits: Shortening that was moderate but significant affected the TCRB CDR3s of Type 1 diabetes patients in all four CD4+ subsets.

The chain recombines TRBV7-9 with TRBJ1-2; D may be TRBD1 (5 bases). The sequence derives from a young woman in good health. Input material: naive CD4+ T cells from blood. CDR3 sequence reads: CASTPPQAHYGYTF. The CDR3 DNA is TGTGCCAGCACCCCCCCACAGGCCCACTATGGCTACACCTTC.